The following is a T cell receptor (beta chain) sequence with its context. The data are from a study of blood T cell repertoires in COVID-19. The CDR3 has 12 residues. The V end was cut by 3 bases, the J end by 10 bases, with 9 bases between. Germline V gene data show CDR1 as SNHLY and CDR2 as FYNNEI. Repertoires were generated with immunoSEQ multiplex PCR, while TCRdb's copy carries only in-frame clones and drops some. The repertoire holds fewer than 120,000 clones, with roughly 87% as singletons. The chain carries TRBV2 and TRBJ1-4; D is unclear. The sample consisted of peripheral blood. The sequence was collected from a human donor in a cohort sampled during active COVID-19. The CDR3 here is CASSEVVAKLFF. Here the CDR3 DNA reads TGTGCCAGCAGTGAGGTAGTTGCAAAACTGTTTTTT.